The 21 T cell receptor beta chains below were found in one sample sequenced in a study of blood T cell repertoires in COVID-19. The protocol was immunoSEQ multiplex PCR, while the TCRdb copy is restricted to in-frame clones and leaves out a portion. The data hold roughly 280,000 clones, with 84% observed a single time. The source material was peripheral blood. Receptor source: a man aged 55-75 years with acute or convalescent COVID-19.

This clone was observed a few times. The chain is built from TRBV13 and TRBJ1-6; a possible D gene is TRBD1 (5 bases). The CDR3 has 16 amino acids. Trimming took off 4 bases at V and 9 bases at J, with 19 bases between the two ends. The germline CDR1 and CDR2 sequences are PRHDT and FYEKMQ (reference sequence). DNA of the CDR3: TGTGCCAGCAGCTCTAACCGGGACTGGTGGCTTTCACCCCTCCACTTT. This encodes CASSSNRDWWLSPLHF.

The CDR3 bases are TGTGCCAGCAGTCCAGGAGGGGCGCACACTGAAGCTTTCTTT. Translation: CASSPGGAHTEAFF. The chain combines TRBV2 with TRBJ1-1, with a possible D match to TRBD1 (5 bases). Per germline, CDR1 SNHLY and CDR2 FYNNEI. Trimming left V 5 bases short and J 3 bases short, with 13 bases between. The CDR3 loop spans 14 amino acids. Together with reference TRBV2 and TRBJ1-1, the CDR3 gives the full variable domain: EPEVTQTPSHQVTQMGQEVILRCVPISNHLYFYWYRQILGQKVEFLVSFYNNEISEKSEIFDDQFSVERPDGSNFTLKIRSTKLEDSAMYFCASSPGGAHTEAFFGQGTRLTVV.

This CDR3 is CASSGAGPEKLFF. Written as DNA, the CDR3 is TGTGCCAGCAGCGGTGCGGGACCTGAAAAACTGTTTTTT. This chain links TRBV7-2 with TRBJ1-4, with a tentative D call TRBD1 (5 bases). This CDR3 comprises 13 residues. The ends were cut back, 5 bases at V and 7 bases at J, with 11 bases in the middle. Germline V gene lookup returns CDR1 SGHTA and CDR2 FQGNSA.

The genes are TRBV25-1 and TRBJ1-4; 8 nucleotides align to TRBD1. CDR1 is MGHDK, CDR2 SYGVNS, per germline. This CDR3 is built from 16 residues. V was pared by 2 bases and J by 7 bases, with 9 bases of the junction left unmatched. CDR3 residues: CASSEGERTGLEKLFF. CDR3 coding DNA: TGTGCCAGCAGTGAAGGAGAGAGGACAGGGCTTGAAAAACTGTTTTTT.

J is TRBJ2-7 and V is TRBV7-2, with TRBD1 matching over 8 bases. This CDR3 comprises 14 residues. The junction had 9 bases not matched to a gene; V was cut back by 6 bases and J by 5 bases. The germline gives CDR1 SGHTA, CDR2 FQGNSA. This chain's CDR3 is CASSLTGQGDEQYF. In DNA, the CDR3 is TGTGCCAGCAGTTTGACCGGACAGGGCGACGAGCAGTACTTC.

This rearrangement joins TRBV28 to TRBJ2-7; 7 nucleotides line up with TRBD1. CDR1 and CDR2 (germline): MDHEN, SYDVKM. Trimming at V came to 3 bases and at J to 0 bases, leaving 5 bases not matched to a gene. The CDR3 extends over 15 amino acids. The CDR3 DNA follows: TGTGCCAGCAGTTTTCGGGACAGCGTCTCCTACGAGCAGTACTTC. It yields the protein CASSFRDSVSYEQYF.

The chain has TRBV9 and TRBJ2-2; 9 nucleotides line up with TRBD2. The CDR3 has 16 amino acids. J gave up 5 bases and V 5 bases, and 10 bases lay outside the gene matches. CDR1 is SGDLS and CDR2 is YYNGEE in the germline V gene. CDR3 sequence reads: CASSGRSGSPTGELFF. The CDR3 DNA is TGTGCCAGCAGTGGCCGTAGCGGGAGTCCAACCGGGGAGCTGTTTTTT.

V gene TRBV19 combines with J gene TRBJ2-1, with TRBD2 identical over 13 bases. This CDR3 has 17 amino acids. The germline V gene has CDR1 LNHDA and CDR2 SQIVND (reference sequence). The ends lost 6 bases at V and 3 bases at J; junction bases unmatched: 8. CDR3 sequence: CASRPSGLAGIYNEQFF. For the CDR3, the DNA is TGTGCCAGTAGACCATCGGGACTAGCGGGGATCTACAATGAGCAGTTCTTC.

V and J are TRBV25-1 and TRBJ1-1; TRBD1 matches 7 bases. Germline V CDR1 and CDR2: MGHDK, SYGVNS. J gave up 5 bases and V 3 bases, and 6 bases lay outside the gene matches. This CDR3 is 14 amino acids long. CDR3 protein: CASSDPSGGTEAFF. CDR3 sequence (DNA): TGTGCCAGCAGTGACCCCTCAGGGGGAACTGAAGCTTTCTTT.

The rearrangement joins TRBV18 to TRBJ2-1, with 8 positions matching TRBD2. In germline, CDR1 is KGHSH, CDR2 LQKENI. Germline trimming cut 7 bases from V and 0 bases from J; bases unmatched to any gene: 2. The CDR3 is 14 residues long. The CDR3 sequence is CASLAGSSYNEQFF. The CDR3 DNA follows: TGTGCCAGCTTAGCGGGAAGCTCCTACAATGAGCAGTTCTTC.

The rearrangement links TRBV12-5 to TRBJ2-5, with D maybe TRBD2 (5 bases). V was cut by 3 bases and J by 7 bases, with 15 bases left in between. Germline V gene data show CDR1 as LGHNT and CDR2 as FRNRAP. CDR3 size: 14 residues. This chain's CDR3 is CASGLEGLSGTQYF. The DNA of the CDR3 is TGTGCTAGTGGTTTAGAGGGCCTCTCAGGGACCCAGTACTTC.

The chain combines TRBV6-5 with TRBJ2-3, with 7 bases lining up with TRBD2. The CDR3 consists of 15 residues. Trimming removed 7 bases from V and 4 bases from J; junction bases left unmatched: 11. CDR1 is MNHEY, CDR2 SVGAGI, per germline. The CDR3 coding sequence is TGTGCCAGCACGGGGTGGGAGGGGTTTCCAGATACGCAGTATTTT. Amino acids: CASTGWEGFPDTQYF.

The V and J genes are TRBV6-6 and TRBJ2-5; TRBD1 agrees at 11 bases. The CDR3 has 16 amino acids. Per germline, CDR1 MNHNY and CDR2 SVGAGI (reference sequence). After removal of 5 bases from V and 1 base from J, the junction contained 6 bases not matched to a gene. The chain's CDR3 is CASSRTGTGGQETQYF. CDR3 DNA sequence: TGTGCCAGCAGTCGCACCGGGACAGGGGGCCAAGAGACCCAGTACTTC.

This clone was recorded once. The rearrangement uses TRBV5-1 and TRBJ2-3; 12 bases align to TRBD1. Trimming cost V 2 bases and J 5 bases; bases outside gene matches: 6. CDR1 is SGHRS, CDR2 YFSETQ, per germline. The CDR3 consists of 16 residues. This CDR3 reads CASSFGTGGARDTQYF. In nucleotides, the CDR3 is TGCGCCAGCAGCTTTGGGACAGGGGGCGCGAGAGATACGCAGTATTTT. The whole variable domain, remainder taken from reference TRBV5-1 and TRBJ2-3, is KAGVTQTPRYLIKTRGQQVTLSCSPISGHRSVSWYQQTPGQGLQFLFEYFSETQRNKGNFPGRFSGRQFSNSRSEMNVSTLELGDSALYLCASSFGTGGARDTQYFGPGTRLTVL.

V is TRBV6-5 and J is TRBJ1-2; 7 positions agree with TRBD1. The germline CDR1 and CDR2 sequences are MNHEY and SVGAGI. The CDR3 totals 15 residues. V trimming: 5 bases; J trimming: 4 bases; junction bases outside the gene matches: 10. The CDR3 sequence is CASSTGSGGSYGYTF. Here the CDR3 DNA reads TGTGCCAGCAGTACGGGATCAGGGGGATCCTATGGCTACACCTTC.

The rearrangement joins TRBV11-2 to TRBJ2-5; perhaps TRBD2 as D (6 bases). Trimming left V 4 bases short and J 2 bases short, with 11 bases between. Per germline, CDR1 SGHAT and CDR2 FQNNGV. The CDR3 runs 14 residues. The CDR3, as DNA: TGTGCCAGCAGCTACCGGGGGTGGCAAGAGACCCAGTACTTC. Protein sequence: CASSYRGWQETQYF. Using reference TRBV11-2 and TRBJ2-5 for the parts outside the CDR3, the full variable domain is EAGVAQSPRYKIIEKRQSVAFWCNPISGHATLYWYQQILGQGPKLLIQFQNNGVVDDSQLPKDRFSAERLKGVDSTLKIQPAKLEDSAVYLCASSYRGWQETQYFGPGTRLLVL.

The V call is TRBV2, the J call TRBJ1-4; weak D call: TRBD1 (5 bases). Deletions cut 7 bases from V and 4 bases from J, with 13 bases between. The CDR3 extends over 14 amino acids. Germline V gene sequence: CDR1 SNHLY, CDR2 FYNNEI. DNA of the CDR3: TGTGCCAGCACCACAGGAGCCGTTAATGAAAAACTGTTTTTT. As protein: CASTTGAVNEKLFF.

CDR3 region: CASSPTGGQRDNEQFF. CDR3 coding DNA: TGTGCCAGCAGCCCAACCGGAGGTCAACGAGACAATGAGCAGTTCTTC. The chain is built from TRBV7-2 and TRBJ2-1; TRBD2 is a possible D gene (5 bases). The CDR3 has 16 residues. Per germline, CDR1 SGHTA and CDR2 FQGNSA. V dropped 5 bases and J dropped 5 bases, with 19 bases sitting between them.

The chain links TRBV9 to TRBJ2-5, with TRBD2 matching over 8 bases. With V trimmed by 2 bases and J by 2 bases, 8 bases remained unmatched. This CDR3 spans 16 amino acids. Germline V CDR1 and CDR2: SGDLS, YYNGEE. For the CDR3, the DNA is TGTGCCAGCAGCGTCCGGGAGGGAGTGAGGCAAGAGACCCAGTACTTC. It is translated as CASSVREGVRQETQYF.

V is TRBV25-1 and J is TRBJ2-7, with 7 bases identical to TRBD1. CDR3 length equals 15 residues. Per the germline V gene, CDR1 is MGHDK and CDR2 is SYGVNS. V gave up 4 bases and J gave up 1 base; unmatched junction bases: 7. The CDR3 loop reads CASSAGQVRSYEQYF. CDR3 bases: TGTGCCAGCAGTGCAGGACAGGTTCGTTCCTACGAGCAGTACTTC.

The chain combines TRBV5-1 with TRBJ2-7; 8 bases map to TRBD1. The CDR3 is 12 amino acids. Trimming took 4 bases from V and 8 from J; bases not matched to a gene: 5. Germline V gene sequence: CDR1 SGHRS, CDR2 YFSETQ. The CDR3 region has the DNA TGCGCCAGCAGCGCGGGACAGGCAAAGCAGTACTTC. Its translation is CASSAGQAKQYF.